This T cell receptor (beta chain) stems from a study of blood T cell repertoires in COVID-19. Authors' analysis steps: Estimated nucleated cell counts came from reference gene primer amplification. TCRdb's table, derived via immunoSEQ multiplex PCR, lists solely in-frame clones and lacks some. V and J calls and clone size come straight from that table; D and trimming were deduced from the DNA. The sample has some 300,000 clones; approximately 91% are singletons. A COVID-19 case had been met by exposed participants during the 2 weeks before study entry. Germline V CDR1 and CDR2: SGHDN, FVKESK. V lost 4 bases and J lost 5; bases outside the gene matches: 9. The CDR3 consists of 15 residues.

This TCR was sampled from a young woman who had been exposed to COVID-19. The specimen sequenced was PBMCs or T cells enriched from blood (not recorded which). The chain recombines TRBV14 with TRBJ2-5, with 8 bases lining up with TRBD1. The CDR3 region is CASSPQGAGRETQYF. The CDR3 coding sequence is TGTGCCAGCAGCCCCCAGGGGGCGGGCCGGGAGACCCAGTACTTC.